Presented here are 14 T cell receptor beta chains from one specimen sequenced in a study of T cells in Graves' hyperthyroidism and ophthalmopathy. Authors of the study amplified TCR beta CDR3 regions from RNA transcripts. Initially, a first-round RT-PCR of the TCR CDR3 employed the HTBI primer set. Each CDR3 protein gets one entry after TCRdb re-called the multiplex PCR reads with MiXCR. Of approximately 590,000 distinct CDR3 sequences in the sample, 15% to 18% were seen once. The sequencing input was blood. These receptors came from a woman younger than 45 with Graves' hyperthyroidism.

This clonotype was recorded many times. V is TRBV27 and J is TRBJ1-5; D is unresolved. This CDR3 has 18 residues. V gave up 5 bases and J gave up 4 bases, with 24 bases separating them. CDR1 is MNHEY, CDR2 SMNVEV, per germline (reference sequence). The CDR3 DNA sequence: TGTGCCAGCAGTAGAATTAACAGTGCGGACGGACGAAATCAGCCCCAGCATTTT. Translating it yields CASSRINSADGRNQPQHF.

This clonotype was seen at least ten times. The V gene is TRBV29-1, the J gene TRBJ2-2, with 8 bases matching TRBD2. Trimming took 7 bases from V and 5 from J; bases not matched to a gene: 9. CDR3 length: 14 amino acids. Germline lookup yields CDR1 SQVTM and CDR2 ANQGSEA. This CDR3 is CSATAGVGTGELFF. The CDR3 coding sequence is TGCAGCGCCACAGCGGGAGTAGGGACCGGGGAGCTGTTTTTT.

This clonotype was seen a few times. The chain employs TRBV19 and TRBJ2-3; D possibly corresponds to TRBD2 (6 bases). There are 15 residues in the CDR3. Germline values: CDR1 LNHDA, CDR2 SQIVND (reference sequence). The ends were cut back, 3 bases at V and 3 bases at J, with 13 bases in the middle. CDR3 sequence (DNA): TGTGCCAGTAGTATTTACGGGAGCCCGACAGATACGCAGTATTTT. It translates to CASSIYGSPTDTQYF.

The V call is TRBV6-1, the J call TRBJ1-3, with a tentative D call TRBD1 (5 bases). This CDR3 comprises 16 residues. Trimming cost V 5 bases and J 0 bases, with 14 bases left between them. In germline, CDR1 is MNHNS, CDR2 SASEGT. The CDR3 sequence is CASSRGGTPSGNTIYF. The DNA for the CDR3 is TGTGCCAGCAGTCGGGGAGGGACCCCCTCTGGAAACACCATATATTTT.

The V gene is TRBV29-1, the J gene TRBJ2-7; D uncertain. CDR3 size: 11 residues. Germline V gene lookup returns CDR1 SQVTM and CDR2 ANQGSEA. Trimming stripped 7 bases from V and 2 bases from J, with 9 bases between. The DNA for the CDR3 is TGCAGCGCCGCCATACCCTACGAGCAGTACTTC. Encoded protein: CSAAIPYEQYF.

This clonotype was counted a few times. CDR3 in amino acids: CASSGRILGSPEQFF. The CDR3 DNA sequence: TGTGCCAGCAGTGGCCGTATCCTGGGCTCCCCCGAGCAGTTCTTC. This chain uses TRBV6-1 with TRBJ2-1; D is unclear. The CDR3 has 15 amino acids. V was trimmed by 4 bases and J by 10 bases, leaving 20 bases between them. The germline V gene encodes CDR1 MNHNS and CDR2 SASEGT.

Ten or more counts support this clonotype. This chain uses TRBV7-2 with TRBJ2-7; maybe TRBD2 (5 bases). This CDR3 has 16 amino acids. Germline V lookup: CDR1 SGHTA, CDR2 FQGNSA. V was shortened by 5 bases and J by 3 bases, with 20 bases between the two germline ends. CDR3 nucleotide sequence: TGTGCCAGCAGCCACACGGGGTCAGGAGGTTACTACGAGCAGTACTTC. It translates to CASSHTGSGGYYEQYF. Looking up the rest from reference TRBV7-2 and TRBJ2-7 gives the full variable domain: GAGVSQSPSNKVTEKGKDVELRCDPISGHTALYWYRQSLGQGLEFLIYFQGNSAPDKSGLPSDRFSAERTGGSVSTLTIQRTQQEDSAVYLCASSHTGSGGYYEQYFGPGTRLTVT.

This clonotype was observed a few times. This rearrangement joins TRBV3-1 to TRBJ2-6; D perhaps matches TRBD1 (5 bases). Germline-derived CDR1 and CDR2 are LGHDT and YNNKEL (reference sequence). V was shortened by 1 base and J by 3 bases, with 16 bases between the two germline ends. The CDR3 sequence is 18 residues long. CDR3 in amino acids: CASSQVTGATDGANVLTF. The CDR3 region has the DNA TGTGCCAGCAGCCAAGTAACAGGTGCTACGGATGGGGCCAACGTCCTGACTTTC.

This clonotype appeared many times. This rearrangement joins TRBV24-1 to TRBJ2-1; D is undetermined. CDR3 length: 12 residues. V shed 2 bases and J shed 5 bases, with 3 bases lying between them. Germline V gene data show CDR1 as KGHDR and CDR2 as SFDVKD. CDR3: CATSDWNNEQFF. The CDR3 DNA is TGTGCCACCAGTGATTGGAACAATGAGCAGTTCTTC.

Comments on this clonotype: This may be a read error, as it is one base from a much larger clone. The CDR3 region is CSARDFLRGEPYGQYF. The DNA for the CDR3 is TGCAGTGCTAGAGATTTTTTGCGGGGGGAACCCTACGGGCAGTACTTC. The rearrangement joins TRBV20-1 to TRBJ2-7, with 8 bases matching TRBD2. This CDR3 comprises 16 residues. Germline V lookup: CDR1 DFQATT, CDR2 SNEGSKA (reference sequence).

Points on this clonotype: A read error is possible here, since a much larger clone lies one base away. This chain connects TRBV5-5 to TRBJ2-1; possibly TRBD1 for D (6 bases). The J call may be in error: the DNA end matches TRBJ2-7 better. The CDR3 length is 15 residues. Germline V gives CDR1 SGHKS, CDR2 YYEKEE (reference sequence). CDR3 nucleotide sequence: TGTGCCAGCAGCTTGGTCCAGGACAGTTCGAATGAGCAGTACTTC. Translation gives CASSLVQDSSNEQYF.

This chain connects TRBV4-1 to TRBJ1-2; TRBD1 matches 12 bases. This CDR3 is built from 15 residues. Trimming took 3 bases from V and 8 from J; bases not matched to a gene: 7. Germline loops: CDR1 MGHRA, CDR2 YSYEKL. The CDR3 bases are TGCGCCAGCAGCCACATATTGGGACAGGGGGCAGGCTACACCTTC. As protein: CASSHILGQGAGYTF.

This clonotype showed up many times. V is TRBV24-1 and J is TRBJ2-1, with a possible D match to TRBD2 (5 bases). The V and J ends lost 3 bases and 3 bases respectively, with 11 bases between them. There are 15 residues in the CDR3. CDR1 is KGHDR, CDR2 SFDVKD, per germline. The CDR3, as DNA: TGTGCCACCAGTGATGGAGCGGACTTCTACAATGAGCAGTTCTTC. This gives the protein CATSDGADFYNEQFF.

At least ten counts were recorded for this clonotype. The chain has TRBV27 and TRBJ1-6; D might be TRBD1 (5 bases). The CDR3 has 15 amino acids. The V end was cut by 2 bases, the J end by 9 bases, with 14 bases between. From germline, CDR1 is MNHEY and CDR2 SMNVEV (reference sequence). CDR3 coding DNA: TGTGCCAGCAGTTTAGAGGGGCGGTCGGGTTCACCCCTCCACTTT. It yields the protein CASSLEGRSGSPLHF.